This TCR beta chain was retrieved from a study of cytomegalovirus exposure and HLA in healthy donors. V shed 6 bases and J shed 4 bases, with 12 bases lying between them. This CDR3 has 13 amino acids. Germline loops: CDR1 MNHEY, CDR2 SVGAGI. This clone was counted once. Its target is not known. Whole-study results and caveats: Earlier results showed most TCR beta V segments being productive about 87% or about 30% of the time. Clonal expansion was found to be greater in HLA-associated TCR beta chains than in equally common others in a later analysis. Analyses of presence/absence relied on an assumption of roughly uniform sequencing depth across donors. Fewer N-insertions than the roughly 630-donor mean were reportedly shown by an Asian-associated ancestry cluster in a later analysis.

Primers for the PCR totalled 60 Vbeta and 13 Jbeta. Sequenced by immunoSEQ multiplex PCR; TCRdb stores in-frame clones only, minus some. The top ten hold 0.39% of the sample, which has around 210,000 clones, roughly 83% seen once. The specimen was PBMCs. The sequence was obtained from a male donor in good health and CMV-seropositive. The rearrangement links TRBV6-5 to TRBJ1-1, with D maybe TRBD1 (5 bases). The CDR3 region has the DNA TGTGCCAGCAGCCGACAGCCTCCCACTGAAGCTTTCTTT. Encoded protein: CASSRQPPTEAFF.